This T cell receptor (beta chain) stems from a study of ipilimumab plus nivolumab after autologous stem cell transplantation. Across the whole study: Patients received a median of about five ipilimumab and about 8 nivolumab doses. The DLBCL group included primary refractory and relapsed cases.

Profiled with immunoSEQ multiplex PCR; TCRdb holds only in-frame clones, not every one. The sample has 17,000 or so clones; roughly 70% are singletons. The V end was cut by 5 bases, the J end by 11 bases, with 15 bases between. The CDR3 has 12 amino acids. In germline, CDR1 is SEHNR, CDR2 FQNEAQ (reference sequence). Patients received nivolumab 3 mg/kg at weeks 1, 4, 7, 10, then fortnightly to week 26. Sequences were derived from PBMCs, sampled in a trial of ipilimumab plus nivolumab as post-transplant consolidation. The chain employs TRBV7-9 and TRBJ1-1, with D perhaps matching TRBD1 (5 bases). The TCR was taken from a male donor with diffuse large B-cell lymphoma. CDR3 nucleotide sequence: TGTGCCAGCAGCGAGGGGCGGTCGAAGGCTTTCTTT. As protein: CASSEGRSKAFF.